The 12 T cell receptor beta chains below come from one sample, sequenced in a study of tumor and adjacent non-tumor tissue in lung cancer. No cell sorting was done before RNA was extracted from the tissue. Distant lung tissue was collected more than 3 cm away from the tumor edge. A modified ARM-PCR protocol with three rounds of nested PCR amplified TCRbeta. A single record per CDR3 protein comes from TCRdb applying MiXCR to the multiplex PCR reads. The sample carries fewer than 75,000 distinct CDR3 sequences, more than 65% recorded once. The sample was distant non-tumor lung tissue. These receptors were obtained from a man aged 55 to 70 with non-small cell lung cancer.

The table lists this clonotype with a few counts. Its ends do not fully match the called genes, so a read error is possible. This chain joins TRBV6-6 and TRBJ2-7; D is perhaps TRBD1 or TRBD2 (6 bases each). The CDR3 is made up of 12 amino acids. From germline, CDR1 is MNHNY and CDR2 SVGAGI (reference sequence). CDR3 sequence reads: CTSMEGGYEQYF. The CDR3 nucleotides read TGTACTAGCATGGAGGGGGGATACGAGCAATACTTC.

Points on this clonotype: This likely comes from a read error, as the CDR3 has no conserved phenylalanine or tryptophan at its end. The J gene is TRBJ2-1, the V gene TRBV5-6; 14 positions match TRBD2. The V gene's germline CDR1 is SGHDT and CDR2 YYEEEE. The CDR3 extends over 17 amino acids. The V gene end was trimmed by 0 bases and the J gene end by 9 bases; junction bases not matched to a gene: 8. The CDR3 loop is CASSLVLGTSGGIEQFL. The CDR3 bases are TGTGCCAGCAGCTTGGTTTTAGGGACTAGCGGGGGCATTGAGCAGTTCTTA.

The chain links TRBV5-5 to TRBJ2-5, with 10 bases that match TRBD1. V lost 2 bases to trimming and J lost 9 bases; unmatched junction nucleotides: 7. This CDR3 is built from 14 residues. Germline values: CDR1 SGHKS, CDR2 YYEKEE (reference sequence). The CDR3 nucleotides read TGTGCCAGCAGCTTTGGGACAGGGGATGAGTCCCAGTACTTC. Encoded protein: CASSFGTGDESQYF.

This clonotype has a single count. Its ends do not fully match the called genes, so a read error is possible. The genes are TRBV6-5 and TRBJ2-7, with D tentatively TRBD2 (5 bases). In germline, CDR1 is MNHEY, CDR2 SVGAGI. The length of the CDR3 is 14 residues. The CDR3 region is CASTKTGVAYEQYF. The DNA of the CDR3 is TGTGCCAGCACTAAAACCGGGGTAGCCTACGAGCAATACTTC.

This clonotype was seen a handful of times. A much larger clone lies a single base off, so this may be a read error. CDR3 loop: CTSSLSGTHTGELFF. In DNA form, the CDR3 reads TGTACCAGCAGCTTGTCGGGTACCCACACCGGGGAGCTGTTTTTT. The chain combines TRBV13 with TRBJ2-2; no clear D. From germline, CDR1 is PRHDT and CDR2 FYEKMQ (reference sequence). The CDR3 is 15 amino acids.

Concerning this clonotype itself: The junction shows a germline mismatch at one end, possibly a read error. The chain couples TRBV5-4 to TRBJ1-1; D may be TRBD1 (5 bases). The CDR3 extends over 13 amino acids. Per the germline V gene, CDR1 is SGHNT and CDR2 is YYREEE (reference sequence). This CDR3 is CASGRQRNTEAFF. CDR3 coding DNA: TGCGCCAGCGGGAGACAGAGGAACACTGAAGCTTTCTTT.

The V and J genes are TRBV9 and TRBJ2-1, with TRBD2 matching 10 bases. Germline CDR1 and CDR2: SGDLS and YYNGEE. CDR3 length: 19 amino acids. Unmatched junction bases numbered 18, after V lost 3 bases and J lost 6 bases. The CDR3 DNA sequence: TGTGCCAGCAGCGCCAGCGGGAGGGCCTCGCAGGCATTGGGCAATGAGCAGTTCTTC. This gives the protein CASSASGRASQALGNEQFF.

On this clonotype: A read error may account for a junction end that differs from germline. The chain is built from TRBV5-6 and TRBJ1-6; a possible D gene is TRBD1 (5 bases). The germline V gene encodes CDR1 SGHDT and CDR2 YYEEEE. The CDR3 runs to 15 residues. Written as DNA, the CDR3 is TGTACCAGCAGCTTGAGGCGGGGGAATGAATCACCCCTCCACTTT. It yields the protein CTSSLRRGNESPLHF.

This clonotype has just a few counts. An end of the junction does not agree with germline; a read error may underlie this. V and J are TRBV6-5 and TRBJ2-7; D gene ambiguous. Looked up from germline, CDR1 is MNHEY and CDR2 is SVGAGI. The CDR3 is 14 residues long. Here the CDR3 DNA reads TGTGTCAGCAATCGGGCCGCCTTCTCCTACGAGCAGTATTTC. Translation: CVSNRAAFSYEQYF.

This chain uses TRBV6-5 with TRBJ1-5, with TRBD1 matching over 8 bases. Germline loops: CDR1 MNHEY, CDR2 SVGAGI. After removal of 5 bases from V and 7 bases from J, the junction contained 7 bases not matched to a gene. This CDR3 has 14 amino acids. CDR3 nucleotide sequence: TGTGCCAGCAGTGGCACGACAGGGGAGCAGCCCCAGCATTTT. The encoded protein is CASSGTTGEQPQHF.

With respect to this clonotype: Given the absence of the conserved phenylalanine or tryptophan at the CDR3 end, a read error is likely. This rearrangement joins TRBV5-1 to TRBJ2-3; D possibly matches TRBD1 or TRBD2 (5 bases each). Germline V gene data show CDR1 as SGHRS and CDR2 as YFSETQ. CDR3 length equals 16 residues. V lost 2 bases and J 2 bases, leaving 15 bases between the germline ends. CDR3 protein: CASSFNGTRFTDTQYS. The DNA for the CDR3 is TGCGCCAGCAGCTTTAACGGGACCCGGTTCACAGATACGCAGTATTCT.

This clonotype was picked up many times. The CDR3 reads CAITGTGGGANVLTF. CDR3 in DNA: TGTGCCATTACCGGGACAGGTGGTGGGGCCAACGTCCTGACTTTC. The J gene is TRBJ2-6, the V gene TRBV10-3; 8 bases are a match to TRBD1. The V gene's germline CDR1 is ENHRY and CDR2 SYGVKD. J lost 3 bases, V lost 9 bases, and 7 bases had no gene match. The CDR3 is made up of 15 amino acids.